Below are 22 T cell receptor beta chains sequenced from a single sample in a study of T cell responses to AZD1222 COVID-19 vaccine. Profiled with immunoSEQ multiplex PCR; TCRdb holds only in-frame clones, not every one. This repertoire shows 150,000 to 200,000 clones, about 90% found once; its top ten account for 1% to 1.5%. Source: peripheral blood, taken 28 days after the second AZD1222 dose. These receptors all stem from an adult who received the AZD1222 COVID-19 vaccine.

The chain carries TRBV7-9 and TRBJ2-7, with 9 bases lining up with TRBD1. Looked up from germline, CDR1 is SEHNR and CDR2 is FQNEAQ (reference sequence). This CDR3 comprises 15 residues. J was trimmed by 3 bases and V by 5 bases; bases with no gene match: 8. The CDR3 here is CASSQSRTGDYEQYF. DNA of the CDR3: TGTGCCAGCAGCCAATCTAGGACAGGGGACTACGAGCAGTACTTC. The whole variable domain, remainder taken from reference TRBV7-9 and TRBJ2-7, is DTGVSQNPRHKITKRGQNVTFRCDPISEHNRLYWYRQTLGQGPEFLTYFQNEAQLEKSRLLSDRFSAERPKGSFSTLEIQRTEQGDSAMYLCASSQSRTGDYEQYFGPGTRLTVT.

The gene calls are TRBV7-9 and TRBJ1-2; 8 bases align to TRBD1. Germline assignment: CDR1 SEHNR and CDR2 FQNEAQ (reference sequence). The CDR3 loop spans 15 amino acids. The V gene end was trimmed by 5 bases and the J gene end by 10 bases; junction bases not matched to a gene: 15. The CDR3 DNA reads as TGTGCCAGCAGCCAGCCGTTAGGGAGACAGGGGTTCTACACCTTC. The encoded protein is CASSQPLGRQGFYTF.

The rearrangement joins TRBV7-8 to TRBJ1-5, with D possibly matching TRBD1 (5 bases). Germline V CDR1 and CDR2: SGHVS, FQNEAQ. The CDR3 runs to 14 residues. The V gene lost 2 bases and the J gene lost 7 bases, with 12 bases spanning the gap. The CDR3 DNA is TGTGCCAGCAGCTTAATTGGGGGAGGACAGCCCCAGCATTTT. This encodes CASSLIGGGQPQHF.

The chain's CDR3 is CASSLSALSGELFF. CDR3 DNA sequence: TGTGCCAGCAGCTTGTCTGCTTTGTCCGGGGAGCTGTTTTTT. This chain joins TRBV5-6 and TRBJ2-2; D not resolved. This CDR3 spans 14 amino acids. V lost 1 base to trimming and J lost 6 bases, with 10 bases between them. The V gene's germline CDR1 is SGHDT and CDR2 YYEEEE.

The rearrangement links TRBV10-3 to TRBJ1-2; 9 positions agree with TRBD1. The V segment lost 2 bases and the J segment 8 bases; nucleotides outside the gene matches: 15. The CDR3 covers 17 residues. In germline, CDR1 is ENHRY, CDR2 SYGVKD. CDR3 residues: CAISEPSGTGFRRGYTF. In DNA, the CDR3 is TGTGCCATCAGTGAGCCCTCCGGGACAGGGTTCCGACGGGGCTACACCTTC.

The chain employs TRBV18 and TRBJ1-2; TRBD1 aligns across 8 bases. The junction had 9 bases not matched to a gene; V was cut back by 6 bases and J by 3 bases. CDR3 length equals 15 residues. Per germline, CDR1 KGHSH and CDR2 LQKENI. The CDR3 here is CASSYATGADYGYTF. In DNA, the CDR3 is TGTGCCAGCTCCTACGCGACAGGGGCGGACTATGGCTACACCTTC.

The J gene is TRBJ2-3, the V gene TRBV2; 8 nucleotides agree with TRBD2. Germline-derived CDR1 and CDR2 are SNHLY and FYNNEI. Losses at the gene ends were 3 bases for V and 2 bases for J; bases not matched to a gene: 7. This CDR3 has 16 residues. The CDR3 region is CASSDRPAGVTDTQYF. CDR3 coding DNA: TGTGCCAGCAGTGACCGACCAGCGGGGGTCACAGATACGCAGTATTTT. Looking up the rest from reference TRBV2 and TRBJ2-3 gives the full variable domain: EPEVTQTPSHQVTQMGQEVILRCVPISNHLYFYWYRQILGQKVEFLVSFYNNEISEKSEIFDDQFSVERPDGSNFTLKIRSTKLEDSAMYFCASSDRPAGVTDTQYFGPGTRLTVL.

The genes are TRBV19 and TRBJ1-5, with D perhaps TRBD1 (6 bases). Germline values: CDR1 LNHDA, CDR2 SQIVND (reference sequence). The CDR3 has 15 residues. Trimming left V 4 bases short and J 5 bases short, with 15 bases between. In nucleotides, the CDR3 is TGTGCCAGTAGTAACGAGGGGGGCAATTATCAGCCCCAGCATTTT. This gives the protein CASSNEGGNYQPQHF.

The chain carries TRBV10-3 and TRBJ2-7; TRBD2 matches at 14 bases. CDR1 is ENHRY, CDR2 SYGVKD, per germline. Germline trimming cut 7 bases from V and 7 bases from J; bases unmatched to any gene: 9. This CDR3 is 15 amino acids long. The CDR3: CAINVGLAGVGEQYF. CDR3 DNA sequence: TGTGCCATCAATGTGGGACTAGCGGGAGTAGGGGAGCAGTACTTC.

The V call is TRBV6-5, the J call TRBJ2-1, with a weak D call TRBD2 (5 bases). Germline loops: CDR1 MNHEY, CDR2 SVGAGI. The CDR3 contains 11 residues. The V and J ends lost 8 bases and 8 bases respectively, with 10 bases between them. CDR3: CASASSDEQFF. The CDR3 nucleotides are TGTGCCAGCGCTAGCAGCGATGAGCAGTTCTTC.

This clone is a singleton in its sample. This sequence joins TRBV7-9 and TRBJ1-3; 7 bases agree with TRBD1. The CDR3 has 15 residues. Germline CDR1 reads SEHNR; CDR2 reads FQNEAQ (reference sequence). V shed 5 bases and J 1 base; nucleotides not matched to a gene: 5. The CDR3 region has the DNA TGTGCCAGCAGCGCAGACAGGGAATCTGGAAACACCATATATTTT. Protein sequence: CASSADRESGNTIYF.

This clone was seen just once. CDR3 amino acids: CASSYSRTSGRAYEQYF. The DNA for the CDR3 is TGTGCCAGCAGTTACTCCCGGACTAGCGGGAGGGCCTACGAGCAGTACTTC. The chain couples TRBV6-2 or TRBV6-3 to TRBJ2-7, with 15 bases matching TRBD2. The V segment lost 0 bases and the J segment 2 bases; nucleotides outside the gene matches: 2. The CDR3 has 17 amino acids. Germline CDR1 reads MNHEY; CDR2 reads SVGEGT.

CDR3 sequence reads: CASSPFPGVNEKLFF. In DNA form, the CDR3 reads TGTGCCAGCTCACCGTTCCCGGGAGTTAATGAAAAACTGTTTTTT. V gene TRBV18 combines with J gene TRBJ1-4; D gene unclear. The CDR3 runs 15 residues. Germline-derived CDR1 and CDR2 are KGHSH and LQKENI. Trimming removed 3 bases at V and 4 bases at J, with 12 bases between.

The chain links TRBV5-1 to TRBJ1-1; D is uncertain. The V end lost 3 bases, the J end lost 1 base, and 10 bases lay between the germline ends. The CDR3 covers 14 residues. CDR1 SGHRS and CDR2 YFSETQ come from the germline V gene. CDR3 bases: TGCGCCAGCAGCTGGACGGTTTCGAACACTGAAGCTTTCTTT. Translated: CASSWTVSNTEAFF. Looking up the rest from reference TRBV5-1 and TRBJ1-1 gives the full variable domain: KAGVTQTPRYLIKTRGQQVTLSCSPISGHRSVSWYQQTPGQGLQFLFEYFSETQRNKGNFPGRFSGRQFSNSRSEMNVSTLELGDSALYLCASSWTVSNTEAFFGQGTRLTVV.

The count of this clone is one. This chain connects TRBV3-1 (or the pseudogene TRBV3-2) to TRBJ2-1; D gene unclear. The CDR3 spans 12 residues. Deletions cut 1 base from V and 10 bases from J, with 8 bases between. The germline CDR1 and CDR2 sequences are LGHDT and YNNKEL (reference sequence). The CDR3 region has the DNA TGTGCCAGCAGCCAAGCCGGCAGAGAGCAGTTCTTC. This encodes CASSQAGREQFF.

This rearrangement joins TRBV5-5 to TRBJ2-6; 8 bases are shared with TRBD1. J lost 12 bases, V lost 4 bases, and 9 bases had no gene match. Germline-derived CDR1 and CDR2 are SGHKS and YYEKEE (reference sequence). The CDR3 totals 14 residues. The CDR3 DNA sequence: TGTGCCAGCAGCCCAAGGACAGGGATGGTCGTCCTGACTTTC. This sequence encodes CASSPRTGMVVLTF. The full variable domain, its missing parts supplied by reference TRBV5-5 and TRBJ2-6, is DAGVTQSPTHLIKTRGQQVTLRCSPISGHKSVSWYQQVLGQGPQFIFQYYEKEERGRGNFPDRFSARQFPNYSSELNVNALLLGDSALYLCASSPRTGMVVLTFGAGSRLTVL.

The J gene is TRBJ1-2, the V gene TRBV18; 9 bases fit TRBD1. J gave up 5 bases and V 3 bases, and 10 bases lay outside the gene matches. Per germline, CDR1 KGHSH and CDR2 LQKENI. The CDR3 consists of 16 residues. CDR3 loop: CASSPSGTGIFYGYTF. DNA of the CDR3: TGTGCCAGCTCACCCTCCGGGACAGGGATCTTTTATGGCTACACCTTC.

The chain has TRBV20-1 and TRBJ1-1; no firm D call. This CDR3 spans 11 amino acids. Germline V gene sequence: CDR1 DFQATT, CDR2 SNEGSKA (reference sequence). Trimming removed 4 bases from V and 1 base from J, with 4 bases in between. CDR3 sequence (DNA): TGCAGTGCTAAAGAGAACACTGAAGCTTTCTTT. Translating it yields CSAKENTEAFF.

J is TRBJ2-7 and V is TRBV10-3; D ambiguous. The CDR3 length is 12 residues. Deletions cut 4 bases from V and 4 bases from J, with 8 bases between. Germline CDR1 ENHRY, CDR2 SYGVKD. The DNA of the CDR3 is TGTGCCATCAGTGTAAAAGCTTACGAGCAGTACTTC. As protein: CAISVKAYEQYF.

This chain joins TRBV2 and TRBJ2-7, with TRBD1 identical over 8 bases. The CDR3 sequence is 17 residues long. V dropped 8 bases and J dropped 3; count of bases not matched to a gene: 18. In germline, CDR1 is SNHLY, CDR2 FYNNEI. As DNA, the CDR3 is TGTGCCAGCCGTGGCCACGGACTCGGGACAGGACGCTACGAGCAGTACTTC. Its protein product is CASRGHGLGTGRYEQYF. The full variable domain, rest sourced from reference TRBV2 and TRBJ2-7, is EPEVTQTPSHQVTQMGQEVILRCVPISNHLYFYWYRQILGQKVEFLVSFYNNEISEKSEIFDDQFSVERPDGSNFTLKIRSTKLEDSAMYFCASRGHGLGTGRYEQYFGPGTRLTVT.

This rearrangement joins TRBV24-1 to TRBJ1-5; D unclear. V was pared by 4 bases and J by 5 bases, with 14 bases between. The CDR3 contains 15 residues. Germline values: CDR1 KGHDR, CDR2 SFDVKD. The CDR3: CATSDPVQKDQPQHF. In DNA, the CDR3 is TGTGCCACCAGTGACCCCGTTCAGAAAGATCAGCCCCAGCATTTT.

The rearrangement uses TRBV4-2 and TRBJ1-1; no reliable D call. The CDR3 sequence is 14 residues long. V was shortened by 6 bases and J by 4 bases, with 15 bases between the two germline ends. Germline CDR1 LGHNA, CDR2 YNFKEQ. In nucleotides, the CDR3 is TGTGCCAGCAGGGACGCCGGGGAGACCACTGAAGCTTTCTTT. It translates to CASRDAGETTEAFF.